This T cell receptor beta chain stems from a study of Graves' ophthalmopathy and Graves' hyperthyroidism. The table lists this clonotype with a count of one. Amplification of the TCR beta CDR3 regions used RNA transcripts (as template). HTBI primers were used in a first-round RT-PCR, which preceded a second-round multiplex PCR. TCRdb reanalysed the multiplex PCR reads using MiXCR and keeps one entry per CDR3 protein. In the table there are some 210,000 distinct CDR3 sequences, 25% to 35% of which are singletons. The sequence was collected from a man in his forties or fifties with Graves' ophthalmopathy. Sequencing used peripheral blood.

The CDR3 nucleotides read TGTGCCGGGGGAGACCGGTATGGCTACACCTTC. It yields the protein CAGGDRYGYTF. The genes are TRBV12-3 or TRBV12-4 and TRBJ1-2, with a possible D match to TRBD1 (5 bases). The V end was cut by 11 bases, the J end by 5 bases, with 12 bases between. CDR3 length: 11 amino acids.